The sequence of this T cell receptor beta chain was determined in a study of blood T cell repertoires in COVID-19. The protocol was immunoSEQ multiplex PCR, while the TCRdb copy is restricted to in-frame clones and leaves out a portion. The sample shows approximately 400,000 clones, around 90% of them seen only once. The sequence came from a man aged 40-49 years with acute or convalescent COVID-19. Input material: peripheral blood.

The CDR3, as DNA: TGTGCCAGCAGCTCTGCTGGTGCCCGGGTCAATCAGCCCCAGCATTTT. Translating gives CASSSAGARVNQPQHF. V is TRBV28 and J is TRBJ1-5; D is unresolved. This CDR3 has 16 amino acids. Per the germline V gene, CDR1 is MDHEN and CDR2 is SYDVKM. Trimming cost V 6 bases and J 3 bases, with 18 bases left between them. Drawing the rest from reference TRBV28 and TRBJ1-5, the complete variable domain is DVKVTQSSRYLVKRTGEKVFLECVQDMDHENMFWYRQDPGLGLRLIYFSYDVKMKEKGDIPEGYSVSREKKERFSLILESASTNQTSMYLCASSSAGARVNQPQHFGDGTRLSIL.